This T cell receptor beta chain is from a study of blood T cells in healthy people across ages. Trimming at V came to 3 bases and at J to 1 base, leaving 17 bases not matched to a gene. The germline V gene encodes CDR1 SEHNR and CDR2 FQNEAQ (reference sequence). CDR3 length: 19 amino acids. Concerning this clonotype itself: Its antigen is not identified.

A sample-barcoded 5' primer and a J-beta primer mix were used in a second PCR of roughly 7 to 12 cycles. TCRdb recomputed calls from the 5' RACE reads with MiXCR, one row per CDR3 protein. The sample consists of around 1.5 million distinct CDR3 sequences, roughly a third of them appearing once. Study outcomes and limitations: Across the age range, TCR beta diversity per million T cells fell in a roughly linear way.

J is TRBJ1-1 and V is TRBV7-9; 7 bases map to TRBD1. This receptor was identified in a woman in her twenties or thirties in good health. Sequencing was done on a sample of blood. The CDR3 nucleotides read TGTGCCAGCAGCTTCCTGACAGGGACCCTCTTTGGTGCGAACACTGAAGCTTTCTTT. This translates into CASSFLTGTLFGANTEAFF.